This TCR beta chain comes out of a study of radiation and T cells in renal cell carcinoma. Study-level results: From baseline, blood top tumor clonotypes peaked at 2 weeks post-radiation.

In regard to this clone: Its antigen is currently unknown.

Assay used: immunoSEQ multiplex PCR; TCRdb lists only in-frame clones, some missing. The sample has 120,000 or so clones; more than 75% are singletons. The time point: blood 2 weeks post-SBRT. The treatment: 15 Gy SBRT to primary tumor, nephrectomy 4 weeks later. Clear cell pathology was present in this patient's renal cell carcinoma. The sequence was obtained from a woman in her 70s with renal cell carcinoma. Sequenced here: blood, sampled from a patient whose treatment included radiotherapy and nephrectomy.

CDR3 region: CASSIGTRDGYTF. CDR3 DNA: TGTGCCAGTAGTATAGGGACCCGGGATGGCTACACCTTC. J is TRBJ1-2 and V is TRBV19; the D is unclear. The V gene's germline CDR1 is LNHDA and CDR2 SQIVND (reference sequence). Trimming took off 1 base at V and 6 bases at J, with 9 bases between the two ends. The CDR3 covers 13 residues. The variable domain in full, completed from reference TRBV19 and TRBJ1-2, reads DGGITQSPKYLFRKEGQNVTLSCEQNLNHDAMYWYRQDPGQGLRLIYYSQIVNDFQKGDIAEGYSVSREKKESFPLTVTSAQKNPTAFYLCASSIGTRDGYTFGSGTRLTVV.